This T cell receptor (beta chain) was identified in a study of graft-versus-host responses after intestinal transplantation. Study-wide context: Recipients were given multivisceral, liver-intestinal, or isolated intestinal transplants. Tacrolimus plus steroids were given to all recipients for approximately three years, preceded by anti-thymocyte globulin induction. Whole-study results and caveats: Allografts of one patient group, those with graft-donor T cell macrochimerism, had high graft-versus-host to host-versus-graft clonal ratios. Marrow from the recipient contained GvH clones, some of which had appeared first in ileum or blood.

A note on this clone: The antigen remains unidentified.

The repertoire was sequenced with immunoSEQ multiplex PCR; TCRdb's copy has only in-frame clones and lacks some. The table has about 85,000 clones, 75% to 95% seen once. V was clipped by 1 base and J by 4 bases, with 11 bases between them. This CDR3 is built from 16 residues. The V gene's germline CDR1 is SEHNR and CDR2 FQNEAQ (reference sequence). This sequence joins TRBV7-9 and TRBJ2-6; TRBD1 is a possible D gene (6 bases). Sequencing was performed on unstimulated CD8+ T cells sorted from spleen or lymph node cells, taken before transplant. The source of this sequence is a human donor who was the organ donor for an intestinal transplant. The CDR3 nucleotides read TGTGCCAGCAGCTTAGGCAGGGACATAGGGGCCAACGTCCTGACTTTC. Protein sequence: CASSLGRDIGANVLTF.